This T cell receptor (beta chain) comes out of a study of Ad26.COV2.S vaccination and SARS-CoV-2 variants. This sample's treatment: some 19 received Ad26.COV2.S at low or high dose, single or two shots; about 5 received placebo; per-sample allocation not given. Day 63 after the first injection of vaccine or placebo was the sampling time. Clones were read by immunoSEQ multiplex PCR, and TCRdb kept only the in-frame ones, dropping some. The sample yields about 350,000 clones, about 88% seen once. Sequenced here: peripheral blood, sampled in a trial of Ad26.COV2.S vaccine versus placebo. The TCR sequence derives from a person between 18 and 65 years old who received the Ad26.COV2.S COVID-19 vaccine or a placebo.

CDR3 protein: CASSLASSGVSGANVLTF. The CDR3 region has the DNA TGTGCCAGCAGCTTGGCTTCTAGCGGAGTCTCTGGGGCCAACGTCCTGACTTTC. The V gene is TRBV5-5, the J gene TRBJ2-6, with TRBD2 matching over 7 bases. Germline-derived CDR1 and CDR2 are SGHKS and YYEKEE (reference sequence). The CDR3 runs to 18 residues. Trimming removed 0 bases from V and 0 bases from J; junction bases left unmatched: 6.